This T cell receptor beta chain came from a study of T cell repertoires in cytomegalovirus infection. Study information: Indications of both CMV infection and matching HLA type were provided by public TCR beta signatures.

TCRdb re-called the reads through MiXCR, storing one row per CDR3 protein. The table includes roughly 920,000 distinct CDR3 sequences, approximately 30% detected once. Study-wide results and limits: Individuals carrying CMV plus the relevant HLA were identified by cumulative frequency of public TCR beta families.

This clonotype has a count of ten or more. The target antigen is unknown. The origin of this receptor is a human donor in good health (CMV status not recorded). Some clones in this sample may be carry-over from other donors' samples. The sequenced sample was cultured CD8+ T cells from PBMCs, obtained from culture after CMV antigen stimulation.

The CDR3 here is CASRDRQNTGELFF. CDR3 nucleotide sequence: TGTGCCAGCAGAGACAGACAAAACACCGGGGAGCTGTTTTTT. The rearrangement links TRBV2 to TRBJ2-2; TRBD1 is a possible D gene (5 bases). V was pared by 6 bases and J by 2 bases, with 10 bases between. Germline V gives CDR1 SNHLY, CDR2 FYNNEI. The CDR3 runs 14 residues.